A single sample gave rise to the 8 T cell receptor beta chains below, sequenced in a study of CD8 T cells in ankylosing spondylitis. These TCRs are of unknown antigen specificity. Findings and limits, study-wide: What appeared characteristic of ankylosing spondylitis blood was a TCR beta motif of eight highly homologous variants.

TCRdb re-derived calls from the 5' RACE reads in MiXCR, one entry per CDR3 protein. The repertoire consists of 470,000 or so distinct CDR3 sequences, with about 24% occurring once and the leading ten covering roughly 1%. Input material: blood, either unsorted or a sorted T cell fraction (not recorded which). The receptor source for this set is a male donor with ankylosing spondylitis.

This clonotype was seen a few times. This sequence joins TRBV12-3 or TRBV12-4 and TRBJ1-3; D call uncertain. The CDR3 is made up of 12 amino acids. V was trimmed by 8 bases and J by 5 bases, leaving 10 bases between them. The CDR3 protein is CASFLSRNTIYF. As DNA, the CDR3 is TGTGCCAGCTTCCTATCCAGAAACACCATATATTTT.

This clonotype has at least ten counts. This rearrangement joins TRBV4-1 to TRBJ1-5; D unresolved. The V gene's germline CDR1 is MGHRA and CDR2 YSYEKL. The V gene lost 3 bases and the J gene lost 0 bases, with 9 bases spanning the gap. The length of the CDR3 is 15 residues. DNA for the CDR3: TGCGCCAGCAGCCAGAAACAGTTTAGCAATCAGCCCCAGCATTTT. Amino acid sequence: CASSQKQFSNQPQHF.

The V call is TRBV6-1, the J call TRBJ1-4, with D hard to call. Germline assignment: CDR1 MNHNS and CDR2 SASEGT. V dropped 9 bases and J dropped 8 bases, with 16 bases sitting between them. The CDR3 runs to 13 residues. CDR3 residues: CAREAAVGEKLFF. The CDR3 nucleotides read TGTGCCAGGGAGGCGGCAGTAGGGGAAAAACTGTTTTTT.

The CDR3 is CASTEMTGGFGELFF. The DNA for the CDR3 is TGTGCCAGCACCGAAATGACAGGGGGTTTCGGGGAGCTGTTTTTT. This chain joins TRBV2 and TRBJ2-2, with 9 positions matching TRBD1. This CDR3 region has 15 residues. The germline V gene has CDR1 SNHLY and CDR2 FYNNEI. The trim removed 7 bases at V and 7 bases at J, leaving 10 bases unmatched.

This clonotype was seen a few times. The J gene is TRBJ1-1, the V gene TRBV29-1; D possibly corresponds to TRBD1 (5 bases). V gave up 8 bases and J gave up 2 bases, with 18 bases separating them. In germline, CDR1 is SQVTM, CDR2 ANQGSEA. CDR3 size: 14 residues. The CDR3 region has the DNA TGCAGCCCTCACCCCGGGGCAGGTAACACTGAAGCTTTCTTT. It yields the protein CSPHPGAGNTEAFF.

This clonotype was detected only a few times. The CDR3 DNA follows: TGTGCCATCAGTCCATTTCCAGGGGGCGCAGGAACTGAAGCTTTCTTT. Its protein product is CAISPFPGGAGTEAFF. This sequence joins TRBV10-3 and TRBJ1-1, with 8 bases identical to TRBD1. Germline V CDR1 and CDR2: ENHRY, SYGVKD. The CDR3 is 16 amino acids. J lost 5 bases, V lost 5 bases, and 13 bases had no gene match.

The chain combines TRBV20-1 with TRBJ2-3; TRBD2 matches 10 bases. Germline V lookup: CDR1 DFQATT, CDR2 SNEGSKA (reference sequence). V was clipped by 5 bases and J by 6 bases; unmatched bases: 5. The CDR3 length is 13 residues. The CDR3 is CSAEAGGRDTQYF. CDR3 DNA sequence: TGCAGTGCTGAAGCGGGAGGGCGCGATACGCAGTATTTT.

V and J are TRBV7-8 and TRBJ2-3, with TRBD2 identical over 13 bases. V lost 7 bases, J lost 2 bases, and 18 bases stayed unmatched. The CDR3 is made up of 20 amino acids. Germline V gene sequence: CDR1 SGHVS, CDR2 FQNEAQ. CDR3 amino acids: CASTGGTTSGRTHLTDTQYF. DNA for the CDR3: TGTGCCAGCACAGGGGGTACGACTAGCGGGAGGACCCACCTCACAGATACGCAGTATTTT.